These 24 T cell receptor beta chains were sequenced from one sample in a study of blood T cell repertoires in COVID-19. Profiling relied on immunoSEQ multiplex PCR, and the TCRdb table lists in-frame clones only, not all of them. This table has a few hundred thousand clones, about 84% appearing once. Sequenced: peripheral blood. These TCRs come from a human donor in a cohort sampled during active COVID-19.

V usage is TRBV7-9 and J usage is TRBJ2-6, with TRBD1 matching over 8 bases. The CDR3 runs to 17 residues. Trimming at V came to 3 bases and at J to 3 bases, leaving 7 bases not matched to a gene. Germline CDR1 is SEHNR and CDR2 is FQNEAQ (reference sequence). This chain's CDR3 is CASSFRTGSGGANVLTF. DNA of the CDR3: TGTGCCAGCAGCTTCCGGACAGGGTCTGGTGGGGCCAACGTCCTGACTTTC.

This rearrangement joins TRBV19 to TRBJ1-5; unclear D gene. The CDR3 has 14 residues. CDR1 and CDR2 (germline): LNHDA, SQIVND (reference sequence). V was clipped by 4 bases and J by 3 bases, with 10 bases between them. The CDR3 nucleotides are TGTGCCAGTAGTAACCGGGATTACAATCAGCCCCAGCATTTT. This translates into CASSNRDYNQPQHF.

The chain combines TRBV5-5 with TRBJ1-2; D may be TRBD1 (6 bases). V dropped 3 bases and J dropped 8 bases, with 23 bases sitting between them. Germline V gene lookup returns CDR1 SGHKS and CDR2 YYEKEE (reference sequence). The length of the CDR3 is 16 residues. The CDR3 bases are TGTGCCAGCAGCTCGCTATCCTCCGGGACACAGAGGGGCTACACCTTC. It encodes CASSSLSSGTQRGYTF. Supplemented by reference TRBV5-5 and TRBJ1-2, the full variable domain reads DAGVTQSPTHLIKTRGQQVTLRCSPISGHKSVSWYQQVLGQGPQFIFQYYEKEERGRGNFPDRFSARQFPNYSSELNVNALLLGDSALYLCASSSLSSGTQRGYTFGSGTRLTVV.

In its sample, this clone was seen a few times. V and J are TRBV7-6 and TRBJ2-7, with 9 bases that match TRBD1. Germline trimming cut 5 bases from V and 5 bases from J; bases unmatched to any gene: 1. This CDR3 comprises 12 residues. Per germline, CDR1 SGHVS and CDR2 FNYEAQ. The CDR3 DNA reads TGTGCCAGCAGCCGGGACAGGGACGAGCAGTACTTC. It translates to CASSRDRDEQYF.

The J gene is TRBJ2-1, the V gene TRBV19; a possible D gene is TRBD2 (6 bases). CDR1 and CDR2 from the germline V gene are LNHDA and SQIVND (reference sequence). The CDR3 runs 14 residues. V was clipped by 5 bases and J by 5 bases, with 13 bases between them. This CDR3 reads CASSSGTLHNEQFF. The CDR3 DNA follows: TGTGCCAGTAGTTCTGGGACTTTACACAATGAGCAGTTCTTC.

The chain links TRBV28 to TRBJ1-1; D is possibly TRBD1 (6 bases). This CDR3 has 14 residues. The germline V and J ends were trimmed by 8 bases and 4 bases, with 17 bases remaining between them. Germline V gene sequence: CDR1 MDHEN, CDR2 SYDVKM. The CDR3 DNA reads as TGTGCCAGCCTCAGTTTGGTAGGGGGCACTGAAGCTTTCTTT. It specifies CASLSLVGGTEAFF. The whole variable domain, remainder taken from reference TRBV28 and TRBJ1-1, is DVKVTQSSRYLVKRTGEKVFLECVQDMDHENMFWYRQDPGLGLRLIYFSYDVKMKEKGDIPEGYSVSREKKERFSLILESASTNQTSMYLCASLSLVGGTEAFFGQGTRLTVV.

CDR3 sequence reads: CASSIRALSNQPQHF. The DNA of the CDR3 is TGTGCCAGTAGTATCAGGGCCCTAAGCAATCAGCCCCAGCATTTT. This chain links TRBV19 with TRBJ1-5; TRBD1 might be the D (5 bases). The V end was cut by 3 bases, the J end by 1 base, with 10 bases between. The germline V gene encodes CDR1 LNHDA and CDR2 SQIVND (reference sequence). The CDR3 runs to 15 residues.

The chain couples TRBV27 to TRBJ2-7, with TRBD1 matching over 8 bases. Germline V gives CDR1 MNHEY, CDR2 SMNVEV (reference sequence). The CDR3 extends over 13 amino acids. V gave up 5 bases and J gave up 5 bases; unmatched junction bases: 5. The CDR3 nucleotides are TGTGCCAGCAGTCCATGGACAGGGAACGAGCAGTACTTC. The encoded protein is CASSPWTGNEQYF.

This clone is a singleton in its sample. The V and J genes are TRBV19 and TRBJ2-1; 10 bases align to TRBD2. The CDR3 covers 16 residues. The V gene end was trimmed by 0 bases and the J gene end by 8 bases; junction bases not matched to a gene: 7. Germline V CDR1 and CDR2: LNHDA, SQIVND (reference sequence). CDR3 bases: TGTGCCAGTAGTATAGATCAGACTAGCGGGCCCGATGAGCAGTTCTTC. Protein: CASSIDQTSGPDEQFF.

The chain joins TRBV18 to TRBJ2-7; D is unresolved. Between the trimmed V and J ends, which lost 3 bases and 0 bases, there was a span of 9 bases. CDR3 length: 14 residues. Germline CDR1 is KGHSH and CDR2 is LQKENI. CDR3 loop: CASSPSSYSYEQYF. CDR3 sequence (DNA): TGTGCCAGCTCACCCTCGAGTTACTCCTACGAGCAGTACTTC. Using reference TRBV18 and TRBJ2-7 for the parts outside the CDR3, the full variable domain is NAGVMQNPRHLVRRRGQEARLRCSPMKGHSHVYWYRQLPEEGLKFMVYLQKENIIDESGMPKERFSAEFPKEGPSILRIQQVVRGDSAAYFCASSPSSYSYEQYFGPGTRLTVT.

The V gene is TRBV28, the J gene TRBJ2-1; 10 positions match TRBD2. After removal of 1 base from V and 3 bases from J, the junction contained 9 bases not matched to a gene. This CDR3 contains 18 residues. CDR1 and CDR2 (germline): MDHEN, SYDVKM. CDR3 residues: CASSLSSERGGLYNEQFF. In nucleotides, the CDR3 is TGTGCCAGCAGTTTATCCTCGGAGCGGGGGGGCCTCTACAATGAGCAGTTCTTC.

The CDR3 is CASVTHRGRETQYF. DNA of the CDR3: TGTGCCAGCGTAACTCACAGGGGAAGAGAGACCCAGTACTTC. The J gene is TRBJ2-5, the V gene TRBV28; TRBD1 agrees at 7 bases. V trimming: 8 bases; J trimming: 4 bases; junction bases outside the gene matches: 10. The CDR3 runs to 14 residues. The germline CDR1 and CDR2 sequences are MDHEN and SYDVKM.

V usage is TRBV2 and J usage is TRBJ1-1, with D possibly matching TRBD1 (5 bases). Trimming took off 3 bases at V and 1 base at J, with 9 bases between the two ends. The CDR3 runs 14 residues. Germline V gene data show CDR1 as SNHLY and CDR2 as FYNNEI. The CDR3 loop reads CASSDRVTNTEAFF. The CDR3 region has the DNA TGTGCCAGCAGTGACAGGGTGACGAACACTGAAGCTTTCTTT.

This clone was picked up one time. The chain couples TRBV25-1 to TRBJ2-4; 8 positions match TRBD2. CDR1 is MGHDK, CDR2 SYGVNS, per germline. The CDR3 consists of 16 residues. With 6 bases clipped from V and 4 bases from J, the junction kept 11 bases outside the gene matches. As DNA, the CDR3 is TGTGCCAGCAGGGAGTCCGGGGGGGGAGGGAAAAACATTCAGTACTTC. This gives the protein CASRESGGGGKNIQYF.

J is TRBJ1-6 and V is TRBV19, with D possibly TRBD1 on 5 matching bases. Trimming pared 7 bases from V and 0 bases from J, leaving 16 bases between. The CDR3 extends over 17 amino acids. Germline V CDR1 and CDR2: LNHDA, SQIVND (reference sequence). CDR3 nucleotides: TGTGCCAGTACTCAGGACATCCCGAGCTCCTATAATTCACCCCTCCACTTT. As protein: CASTQDIPSSYNSPLHF. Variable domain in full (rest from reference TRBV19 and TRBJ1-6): DGGITQSPKYLFRKEGQNVTLSCEQNLNHDAMYWYRQDPGQGLRLIYYSQIVNDFQKGDIAEGYSVSREKKESFPLTVTSAQKNPTAFYLCASTQDIPSSYNSPLHFGNGTRLTVT.

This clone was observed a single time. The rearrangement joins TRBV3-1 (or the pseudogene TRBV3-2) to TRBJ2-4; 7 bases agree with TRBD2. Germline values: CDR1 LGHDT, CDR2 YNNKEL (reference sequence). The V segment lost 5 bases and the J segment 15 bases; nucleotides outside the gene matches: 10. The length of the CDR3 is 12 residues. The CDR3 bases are TGTGCCAGCAGCTCTGGCACTAGCGAGGTGTACTTC. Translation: CASSSGTSEVYF.

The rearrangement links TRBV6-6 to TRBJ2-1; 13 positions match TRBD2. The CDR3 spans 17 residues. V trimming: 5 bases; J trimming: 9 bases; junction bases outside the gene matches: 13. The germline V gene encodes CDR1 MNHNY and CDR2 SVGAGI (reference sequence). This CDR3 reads CASSRPTGTSGMGEQFF. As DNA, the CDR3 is TGTGCCAGCAGTCGCCCAACCGGGACTAGCGGGATGGGTGAGCAGTTCTTC.

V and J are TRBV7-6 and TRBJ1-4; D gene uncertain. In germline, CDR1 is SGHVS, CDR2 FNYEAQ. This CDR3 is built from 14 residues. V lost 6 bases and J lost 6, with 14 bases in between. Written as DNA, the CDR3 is TGTGCCAGCAGTCAACAGTCCGATGATGAAAAACTGTTTTTT. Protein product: CASSQQSDDEKLFF.

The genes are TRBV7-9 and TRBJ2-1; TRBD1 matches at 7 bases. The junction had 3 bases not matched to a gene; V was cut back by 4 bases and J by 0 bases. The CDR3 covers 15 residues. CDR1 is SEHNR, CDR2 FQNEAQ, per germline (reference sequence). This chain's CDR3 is CASSSPGGSYNEQFF. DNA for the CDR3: TGTGCCAGCAGCTCCCCAGGGGGCTCCTACAATGAGCAGTTCTTC.

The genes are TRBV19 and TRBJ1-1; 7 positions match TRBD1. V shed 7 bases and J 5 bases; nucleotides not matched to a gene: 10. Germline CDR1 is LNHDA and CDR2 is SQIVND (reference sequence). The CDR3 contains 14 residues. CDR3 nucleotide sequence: TGTGCCAGTATTCCTACAGGGGAGGAAACTGAAGCTTTCTTT. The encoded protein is CASIPTGEETEAFF. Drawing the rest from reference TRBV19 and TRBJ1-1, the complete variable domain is DGGITQSPKYLFRKEGQNVTLSCEQNLNHDAMYWYRQDPGQGLRLIYYSQIVNDFQKGDIAEGYSVSREKKESFPLTVTSAQKNPTAFYLCASIPTGEETEAFFGQGTRLTVV.

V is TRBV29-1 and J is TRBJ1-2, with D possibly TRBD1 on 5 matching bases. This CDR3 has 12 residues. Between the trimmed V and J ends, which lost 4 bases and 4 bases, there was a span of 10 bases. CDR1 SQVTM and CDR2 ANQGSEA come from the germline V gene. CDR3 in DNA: TGCAGCGTTGGCCGCGGGGGCTATGGCTACACCTTC. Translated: CSVGRGGYGYTF.

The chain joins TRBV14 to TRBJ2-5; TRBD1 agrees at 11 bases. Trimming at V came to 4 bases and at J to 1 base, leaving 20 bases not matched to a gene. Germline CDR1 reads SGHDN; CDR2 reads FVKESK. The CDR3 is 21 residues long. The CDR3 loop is CASSPEGDRGLRIGLQETQYF. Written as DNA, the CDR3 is TGTGCCAGCAGCCCCGAGGGGGACAGGGGGTTGAGGATCGGTCTCCAAGAGACCCAGTACTTC.

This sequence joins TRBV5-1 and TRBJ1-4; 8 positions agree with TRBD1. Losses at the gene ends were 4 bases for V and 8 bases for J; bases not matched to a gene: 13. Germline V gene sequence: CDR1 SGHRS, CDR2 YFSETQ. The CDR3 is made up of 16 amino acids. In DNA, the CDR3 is TGCGCCAGCAGCCCCCACCTAGGACAGGGTGGCGAAAAACTGTTTTTT. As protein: CASSPHLGQGGEKLFF. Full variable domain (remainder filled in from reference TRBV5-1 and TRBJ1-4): KAGVTQTPRYLIKTRGQQVTLSCSPISGHRSVSWYQQTPGQGLQFLFEYFSETQRNKGNFPGRFSGRQFSNSRSEMNVSTLELGDSALYLCASSPHLGQGGEKLFFGSGTQLSVL.

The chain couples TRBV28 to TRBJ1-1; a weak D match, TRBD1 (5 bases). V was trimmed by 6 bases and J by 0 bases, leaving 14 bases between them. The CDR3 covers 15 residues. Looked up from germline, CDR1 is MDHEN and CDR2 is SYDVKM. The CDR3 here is CASRRQSTMNTEAFF. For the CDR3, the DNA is TGTGCCAGCAGGCGACAGTCCACCATGAACACTGAAGCTTTCTTT.